This entry is about one TCR beta chain. The entry originates in a study of chemoradiotherapy in HPV16-positive cancers. J lost 3 bases, V lost 5 bases, and 3 bases had no gene match. The CDR3 runs 14 residues. Germline CDR1 reads SGHTA; CDR2 reads FQGTGA. Sequencing used immunoSEQ multiplex PCR; TCRdb keeps in-frame clones, though not all of them. Among approximately 10,000 clones listed, 80% to 85% were seen once. Sample: blood, taken from a patient who underwent chemoradiotherapy. This TCR came from a human donor with HPV-associated anogenital cancer. The J gene is TRBJ2-3, the V gene TRBV7-3; 9 bases are shared with TRBD2. This chain's CDR3 is CASSGGGATDTQYF. The CDR3 nucleotides read TGTGCCAGCAGCGGCGGGGGGGCGACAGATACGCAGTATTTT. The full variable domain, its missing parts supplied by reference TRBV7-3 and TRBJ2-3, is GAGVSQTPSNKVTEKGKYVELRCDPISGHTALYWYRQSLGQGPEFLIYFQGTGAADDSGLPNDRFFAVRPEGSVSTLKIQRTERGDSAVYLCASSGGGATDTQYFGPGTRLTVL.